The 32 T cell receptor beta chains given below trace back to one sample, sequenced in a study of beta chain features in type 1 diabetes. The study reverse transcribed the entire isolated RNA, so it sequenced expressed TCRB transcripts. TCRdb's table, derived via immunoSEQ multiplex PCR, lists solely in-frame clones and lacks some. The sample includes over 700,000 clones, roughly a sixth of them seen just once. The sequencing input was naive CD4+ T cells from blood. The receptors originated from a woman aged 18-30 years in good health.

The chain links TRBV7-2 to TRBJ1-2, with unresolved D. CDR1 is SGHTA, CDR2 FQGNSA, per germline. Trimming took 5 bases from V and 2 from J, leaving 12 bases between them. The CDR3 totals 14 residues. The CDR3 reads CASSLSPGNYGYTF. DNA for the CDR3: TGTGCCAGCAGCCTTAGCCCGGGGAACTATGGCTACACCTTC.

The chain carries TRBV5-4 and TRBJ2-3, with no clear D. Germline V gives CDR1 SGHNT, CDR2 YYREEE (reference sequence). The V gene lost 4 bases and the J gene lost 5 bases, with 11 bases spanning the gap. CDR3 length: 13 residues. The DNA of the CDR3 is TGTGCCAGCAGCCAATTAGCAGGAGATACGCAGTATTTT. Amino acids: CASSQLAGDTQYF.

This clone was found a few times. The chain is built from TRBV21-1 and TRBJ1-1; the table's D call TRBD1 went unverified against the DNA. TRBV21-1 is annotated as a pseudogene. This CDR3 spans 12 amino acids. The CDR3 here is CASSKQGRAAFF. In DNA, the CDR3 is TGTGCCAGCAGCAAGCAGGGGCGGGCAGCTTTCTTT.

DNA of the CDR3: TGTGCCATCAGCCCGGGGGGTGAGACCCAGTACTTC. It yields the protein CAISPGGETQYF. The V gene is TRBV6-5, the J gene TRBJ2-5, with 7 nucleotides matching TRBD2. CDR1 is MNHEY, CDR2 SVGAGI, per germline. With 10 bases clipped from V and 5 bases from J, the junction kept 7 bases outside the gene matches. This CDR3 contains 12 residues.

The rearrangement uses TRBV5-1 and TRBJ2-7; 7 bases align to TRBD1. Unmatched junction bases numbered 3, after V lost 5 bases and J lost 1 base. In germline, CDR1 is SGHRS, CDR2 YFSETQ. This CDR3 spans 13 amino acids. This chain's CDR3 is CASSRDRSYEQYF. CDR3 nucleotide sequence: TGCGCCAGCAGTCGGGACAGATCCTACGAGCAGTACTTC. Full variable domain (missing parts from reference TRBV5-1 and TRBJ2-7): KAGVTQTPRYLIKTRGQQVTLSCSPISGHRSVSWYQQTPGQGLQFLFEYFSETQRNKGNFPGRFSGRQFSNSRSEMNVSTLELGDSALYLCASSRDRSYEQYFGPGTRLTVT.

With respect to this clone: The germline gene is not matched at one end of the junction; a read error may be the cause. The rearrangement links TRBV5-4 to TRBJ2-1; 9 bases are a match to TRBD1. Germline loops: CDR1 SGHNT, CDR2 YYREEE (reference sequence). This CDR3 is 13 amino acids long. For the CDR3, the DNA is TGCGCCAGCAGCCAAGAGCTGGGACAGGGTCCGTTCTTC. Amino acids: CASSQELGQGPFF.

This sequence joins TRBV5-4 and TRBJ2-3; TRBD2 matches at 7 bases. The length of the CDR3 is 14 residues. The trim removed 9 bases at V and 0 bases at J, leaving 7 bases unmatched. Germline V gene sequence: CDR1 SGHNT, CDR2 YYREEE (reference sequence). CDR3 loop: CATASGTSTDTQYF. Here the CDR3 DNA reads TGTGCCACCGCAAGCGGGACTAGCACAGATACGCAGTATTTT.

This clone was seen just once. The rearrangement uses TRBV7-9 and TRBJ2-2; D is undetermined. Trimming removed 10 bases at V and 1 base at J, with 7 bases between. This CDR3 is 12 amino acids long. CDR1 is SEHNR, CDR2 FQNEAQ, per germline (reference sequence). Here the CDR3 reads CATDENTGELFF. The CDR3 DNA reads TGTGCCACCGACGAGAACACCGGGGAGCTGTTTTTT.

This clone was seen repeatedly, ten times or more. Other DNA sequences in this specimen translate into the identical CDR3. The J gene is TRBJ2-5, the V gene TRBV18; D not certain. Germline-derived CDR1 and CDR2 are KGHSH and LQKENI. Trimming took 3 bases from V and 3 from J, leaving 2 bases between them. The CDR3 runs 11 residues. CDR3 nucleotide sequence: TGTGCCAGCTCACCCAAAGAGACCCAGTACTTC. Encoded protein: CASSPKETQYF.

The chain carries TRBV28 and TRBJ2-7; the D is unclear. The V end lost 3 bases, the J end lost 6 bases, and 9 bases lay between the germline ends. The CDR3 covers 12 residues. Germline CDR1 MDHEN, CDR2 SYDVKM. CDR3 in amino acids: CASSFRPAEQYF. CDR3 nucleotide sequence: TGTGCCAGCAGTTTTCGTCCGGCCGAGCAGTACTTC.

This clone has only a few counts. The chain has TRBV6-5 and TRBJ2-1, with 9 bases aligning to TRBD1. Unmatched junction bases numbered 10, after V lost 7 bases and J lost 9 bases. Germline V gene lookup returns CDR1 MNHEY and CDR2 SVGAGI. This CDR3 is 14 amino acids long. The CDR3: CASTKPGQGGEQFF. The CDR3 DNA reads as TGTGCCAGCACCAAACCGGGACAGGGTGGTGAGCAGTTCTTC.

This clone was counted between two and nine times. This chain uses TRBV6-5 with TRBJ2-2, with D maybe TRBD1 (5 bases). From germline, CDR1 is MNHEY and CDR2 SVGAGI. The germline V and J ends were trimmed by 2 bases and 6 bases, with 10 bases remaining between them. This CDR3 is built from 14 residues. This CDR3 reads CASSYSAGPGELFF. For the CDR3, the DNA is TGTGCCAGCAGTTACAGTGCAGGGCCCGGGGAGCTGTTTTTT.

This clone has just a few counts. V usage is TRBV5-1 and J usage is TRBJ2-7; 8 positions agree with TRBD2. The germline CDR1 and CDR2 sequences are SGHRS and YFSETQ. V shed 2 bases and J 1 base; nucleotides not matched to a gene: 8. The CDR3 has 16 residues. The CDR3 loop reads CASSFSAGGASYEQYF. The CDR3 DNA is TGCGCCAGCAGCTTTAGTGCGGGGGGCGCATCCTACGAGCAGTACTTC.

This clone was seen a handful of times. Other DNA variants within this sample encode the same CDR3. The chain uses TRBV18 and TRBJ2-7; 10 nucleotides agree with TRBD2. The CDR3 totals 14 residues. V dropped 6 bases and J dropped 2; count of bases not matched to a gene: 4. CDR1 and CDR2 (germline): KGHSH, LQKENI. CDR3 nucleotide sequence: TGTGCCAGCTCCCCGGGACTAGCGACCTACGAGCAGTACTTC. It translates to CASSPGLATYEQYF.

The chain is built from TRBV2 and TRBJ2-7; D perhaps matches TRBD1 (6 bases). This CDR3 has 13 residues. CDR1 and CDR2 from the germline V gene are SNHLY and FYNNEI. V lost 6 bases to trimming and J lost 6 bases, with 15 bases between them. CDR3 in DNA: TGTGCCAGCAGAGGACAGTTCCGTGGCGAGCAGTACTTC. This encodes CASRGQFRGEQYF.

With respect to this clone: The germline gene is not matched at one end of the junction; a read error may be the cause. The rearrangement joins TRBV11-2 to TRBJ2-1; D remains unclear. The CDR3 is made up of 11 amino acids. CDR1 and CDR2 from the germline V gene are SGHAT and FQNNGV. CDR3 in DNA: TGTGCCAGCAGCGTAGACGGTGAGCAGTTCTTC. Translation gives CASSVDGEQFF.

V usage is TRBV28 and J usage is TRBJ1-3; D gene uncertain. With 8 bases removed from V and 0 bases from J, the gap between germline ends came to 11 bases. Germline CDR1 reads MDHEN; CDR2 reads SYDVKM. There are 14 residues in the CDR3. DNA of the CDR3: TGTGCCAGCTCAGACACCCGCTCTGGAAACACCATATATTTT. It is translated as CASSDTRSGNTIYF. The full variable domain, with the rest looked up from reference TRBV28 and TRBJ1-3, is DVKVTQSSRYLVKRTGEKVFLECVQDMDHENMFWYRQDPGLGLRLIYFSYDVKMKEKGDIPEGYSVSREKKERFSLILESASTNQTSMYLCASSDTRSGNTIYFGEGSWLTVV.

This clone was found a few times. V is TRBV14 and J is TRBJ1-2; D possibly corresponds to TRBD1 (5 bases). Trimming took 4 bases from V and 3 from J, leaving 9 bases between them. Germline CDR1 is SGHDN and CDR2 is FVKESK. The CDR3 runs to 13 residues. The CDR3, as DNA: TGTGCCAGCAGCCCAGGGTTCCACTATGGCTACACCTTC. Protein: CASSPGFHYGYTF.

A single count supports this clone. J is TRBJ1-1 and V is TRBV5-4, with D possibly being TRBD1 (5 bases). This CDR3 is built from 16 residues. Trimming shortened V by 4 bases and J by 1 base, and 17 bases separated the two germline ends. Germline CDR1 SGHNT, CDR2 YYREEE (reference sequence). CDR3: CASSRGMGTENTEAFF. The CDR3 DNA sequence: TGTGCCAGCAGCCGAGGGATGGGGACCGAGAACACTGAAGCTTTCTTT. Drawing the rest from reference TRBV5-4 and TRBJ1-1, the complete variable domain is ETGVTQSPTHLIKTRGQQVTLRCSSQSGHNTVSWYQQALGQGPQFIFQYYREEENGRGNFPPRFSGLQFPNYSSELNVNALELDDSALYLCASSRGMGTENTEAFFGQGTRLTVV.

The CDR3 coding sequence is TGTGCCGCCGGGACTAGCGGGAGAAGTTCGCCAGGGGAGCTGTTTTTT. Translating gives CAAGTSGRSSPGELFF. The chain links TRBV13 to TRBJ2-2; 14 nucleotides line up with TRBD2. The CDR3 is 16 amino acids. Germline CDR1 is PRHDT and CDR2 is FYEKMQ (reference sequence). Losses at the gene ends were 11 bases for V and 8 bases for J; bases not matched to a gene: 13. The full variable domain, completed using reference TRBV13 and TRBJ2-2, is AAGVIQSPRHLIKEKRETATLKCYPIPRHDTVYWYQQGPGQDPQFLISFYEKMQSDKGSIPDRFSAQQFSDYHSELNMSSLELGDSALYFCAAGTSGRSSPGELFFGEGSRLTVL.

The chain is built from TRBV7-2 and TRBJ1-3, with no clear D. The CDR3 covers 16 residues. The V end lost 6 bases, the J end lost 0 bases, and 15 bases lay between the germline ends. CDR1 and CDR2 (germline): SGHTA, FQGNSA. CDR3 nucleotide sequence: TGTGCCAGCAGTTACCAACCCATGAGCTCTGGAAACACCATATATTTT. Protein sequence: CASSYQPMSSGNTIYF.

This clone occurred a few times. The gene calls are TRBV6-6 and TRBJ2-1; D call uncertain. Trimming cost V 8 bases and J 8 bases, with 19 bases left between them. This CDR3 spans 14 amino acids. CDR1 is MNHNY, CDR2 SVGAGI, per germline (reference sequence). The chain's CDR3 is CASGLGPESDEQFF. DNA for the CDR3: TGTGCCAGCGGGTTAGGCCCCGAGTCCGATGAGCAGTTCTTC.

In its sample, this clone was seen a few times. V usage is TRBV29-1 and J usage is TRBJ1-3; D may be TRBD1 (5 bases). The V end was cut by 2 bases, the J end by 2 bases, with 10 bases between. The germline V gene has CDR1 SQVTM and CDR2 ANQGSEA. The CDR3 sequence is 14 residues long. DNA for the CDR3: TGCAGCGTTGAAAAGGGAGGGGCTGGAAACACCATATATTTT. Protein sequence: CSVEKGGAGNTIYF.

There are a few counts of this clone. The V call is TRBV6-5, the J call TRBJ2-7; 8 bases are shared with TRBD2. Germline CDR1 is MNHEY and CDR2 is SVGAGI. CDR3 size: 16 residues. Unmatched junction bases numbered 8, after V lost 0 bases and J lost 4 bases. CDR3 in DNA: TGTGCCAGCAGTTACTCGAGCTCTAGCGGGTTTTACGAGCAGTACTTC. Its translation is CASSYSSSSGFYEQYF.

The chain has TRBV10-3 and TRBJ1-5, with D unclear. V was shortened by 4 bases and J by 3 bases, with 7 bases between the two germline ends. Germline V gene data show CDR1 as ENHRY and CDR2 as SYGVKD. There are 13 residues in the CDR3. The CDR3 nucleotides are TGTGCCATCAGTGGACTGATCAATCAGCCCCAGCATTTT. Its translation is CAISGLINQPQHF.

This clone has only a few counts. The chain joins TRBV14 to TRBJ1-4; D unclear. Germline V gives CDR1 SGHDN, CDR2 FVKESK. V shed 0 bases and J shed 6 bases, with 5 bases lying between them. The CDR3 has 13 residues. CDR3 region: CASSQELHEKLFF. CDR3 in DNA: TGTGCCAGCAGCCAAGAACTCCATGAAAAACTGTTTTTT.

The genes are TRBV19 and TRBJ2-6, with D perhaps matching TRBD1 (6 bases). From germline, CDR1 is LNHDA and CDR2 SQIVND (reference sequence). Trimming left V 9 bases short and J 0 bases short, with 15 bases between. The CDR3 runs 16 residues. CDR3 sequence (DNA): TGTGCCAGCGGGACAAGACATCGCTCTGGGGCCAACGTCCTGACTTTC. Its translation: CASGTRHRSGANVLTF. Based on the CDR3 plus reference TRBV19 and TRBJ2-6, the full variable domain is DGGITQSPKYLFRKEGQNVTLSCEQNLNHDAMYWYRQDPGQGLRLIYYSQIVNDFQKGDIAEGYSVSREKKESFPLTVTSAQKNPTAFYLCASGTRHRSGANVLTFGAGSRLTVL.

This clone came up a few times. The chain links TRBV10-3 to TRBJ2-2; 9 bases agree with TRBD1. From germline, CDR1 is ENHRY and CDR2 SYGVKD. This CDR3 contains 14 residues. Trimming took 7 bases from V and 4 from J; bases not matched to a gene: 4. CDR3 sequence: CAINPGQGTGELFF. CDR3 DNA: TGTGCCATCAATCCGGGACAGGGCACCGGGGAGCTGTTTTTT.

CDR3 bases: TGCGCCAGCAGCTTGGCTCTAGCGGGCGGGGAGCTGTTTTTT. Its protein is CASSLALAGGELFF. The chain recombines TRBV5-1 with TRBJ2-2; 8 bases map to TRBD2. This CDR3 region has 14 residues. V was clipped by 0 bases and J by 7 bases; unmatched bases: 2. Germline V gene sequence: CDR1 SGHRS, CDR2 YFSETQ.

This clone was seen only a few times. This specimen includes other DNA sequences encoding the same CDR3. The chain employs TRBV6-6 and TRBJ2-7, with D perhaps TRBD2 (5 bases). Germline CDR1 and CDR2: MNHNY and SVGAGI (reference sequence). The CDR3 has 14 amino acids. V shed 6 bases and J shed 4 bases, with 16 bases lying between them. The CDR3 is CASSHREGPYEQYF. CDR3 nucleotide sequence: TGTGCCAGCAGCCACCGGGAAGGGCCTTACGAGCAGTACTTC.

This chain links TRBV7-6 with TRBJ2-5; 12 nucleotides align to TRBD2. The better agreement between TRBJ2-7 and the DNA end casts doubt on the J call. CDR1 is SGHVS and CDR2 is FNYEAQ in the germline V gene. CDR3 size: 14 residues. The CDR3 bases are TGTGCCAGCAGCAAAACTAGCGGGAGGAACGAGCAGTACTTC. Translating it yields CASSKTSGRNEQYF.

CDR3 in amino acids: CASSGRKSTDTQYF. For the CDR3, the DNA is TGTGCCAGCAGCGGCAGGAAGAGCACAGATACGCAGTATTTT. The chain combines TRBV25-1 with TRBJ2-3; D call uncertain. This CDR3 is built from 14 residues. Trimming took 6 bases from V and 0 from J, leaving 10 bases between them. CDR1 and CDR2 from the germline V gene are MGHDK and SYGVNS.